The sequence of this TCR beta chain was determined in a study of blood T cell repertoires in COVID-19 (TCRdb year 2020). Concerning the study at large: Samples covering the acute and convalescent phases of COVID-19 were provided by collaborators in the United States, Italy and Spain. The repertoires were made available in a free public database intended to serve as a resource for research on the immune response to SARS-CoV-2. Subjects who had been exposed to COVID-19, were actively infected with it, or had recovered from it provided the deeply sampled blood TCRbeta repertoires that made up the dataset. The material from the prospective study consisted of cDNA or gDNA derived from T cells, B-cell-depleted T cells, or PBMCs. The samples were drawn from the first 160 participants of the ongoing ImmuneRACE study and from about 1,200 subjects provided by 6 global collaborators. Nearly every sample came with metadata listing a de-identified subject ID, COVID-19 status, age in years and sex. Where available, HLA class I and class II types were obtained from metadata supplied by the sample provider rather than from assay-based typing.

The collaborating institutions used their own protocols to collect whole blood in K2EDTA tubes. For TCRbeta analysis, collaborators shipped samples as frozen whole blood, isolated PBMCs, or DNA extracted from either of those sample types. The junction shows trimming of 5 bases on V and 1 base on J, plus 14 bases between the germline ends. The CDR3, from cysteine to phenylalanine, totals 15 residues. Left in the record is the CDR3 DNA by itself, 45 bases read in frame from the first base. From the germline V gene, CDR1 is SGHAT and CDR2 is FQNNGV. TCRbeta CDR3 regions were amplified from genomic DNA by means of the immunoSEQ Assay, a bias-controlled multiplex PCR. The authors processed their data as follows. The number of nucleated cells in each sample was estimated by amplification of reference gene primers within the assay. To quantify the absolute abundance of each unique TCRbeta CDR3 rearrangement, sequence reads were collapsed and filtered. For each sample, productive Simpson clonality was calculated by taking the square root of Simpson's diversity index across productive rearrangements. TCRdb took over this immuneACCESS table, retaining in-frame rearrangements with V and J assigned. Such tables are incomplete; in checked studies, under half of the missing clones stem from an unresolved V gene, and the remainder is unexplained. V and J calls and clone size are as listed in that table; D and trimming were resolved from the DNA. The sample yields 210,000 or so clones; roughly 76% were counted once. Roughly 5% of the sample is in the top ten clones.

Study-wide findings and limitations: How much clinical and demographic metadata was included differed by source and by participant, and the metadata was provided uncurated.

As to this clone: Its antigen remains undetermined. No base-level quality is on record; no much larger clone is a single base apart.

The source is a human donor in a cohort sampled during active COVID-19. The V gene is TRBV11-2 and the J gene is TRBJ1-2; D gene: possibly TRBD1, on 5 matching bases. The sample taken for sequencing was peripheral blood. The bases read TGTGCCAGCAGCCATACCCCGGGGGTTAACTATGGCTACACCTTC. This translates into CASSHTPGVNYGYTF.